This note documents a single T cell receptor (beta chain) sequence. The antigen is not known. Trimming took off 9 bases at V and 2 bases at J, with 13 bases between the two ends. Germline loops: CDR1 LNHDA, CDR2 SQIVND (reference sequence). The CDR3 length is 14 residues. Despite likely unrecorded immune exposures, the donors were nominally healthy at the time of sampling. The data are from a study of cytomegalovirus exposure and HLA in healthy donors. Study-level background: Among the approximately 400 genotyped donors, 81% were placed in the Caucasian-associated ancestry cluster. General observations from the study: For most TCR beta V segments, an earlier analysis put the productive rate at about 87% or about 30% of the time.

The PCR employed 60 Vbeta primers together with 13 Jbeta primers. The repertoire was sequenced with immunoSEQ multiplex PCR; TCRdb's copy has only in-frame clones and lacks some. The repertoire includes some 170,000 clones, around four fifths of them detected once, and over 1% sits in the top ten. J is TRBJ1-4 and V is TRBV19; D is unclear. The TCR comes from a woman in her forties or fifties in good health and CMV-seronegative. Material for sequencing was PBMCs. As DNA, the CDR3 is TGTGCCAGCTCACGGGAAGCGACTAATGAAAAACTGTTTTTT. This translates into CASSREATNEKLFF.